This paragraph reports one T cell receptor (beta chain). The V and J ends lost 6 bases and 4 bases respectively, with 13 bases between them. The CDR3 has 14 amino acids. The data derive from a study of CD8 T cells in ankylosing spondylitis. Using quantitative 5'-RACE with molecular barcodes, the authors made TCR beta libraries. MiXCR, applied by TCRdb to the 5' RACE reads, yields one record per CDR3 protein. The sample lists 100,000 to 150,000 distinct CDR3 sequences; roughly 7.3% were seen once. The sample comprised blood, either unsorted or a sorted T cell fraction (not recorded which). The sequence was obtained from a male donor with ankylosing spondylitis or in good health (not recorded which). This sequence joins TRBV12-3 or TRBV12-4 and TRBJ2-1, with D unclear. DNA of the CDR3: TGTGCCAGCAGCCCATCGACAAATTACAATGAGCAGTTCTTC. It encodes CASSPSTNYNEQFF.